This T cell receptor beta chain derives from a study of Ad26.COV2.S vaccination and SARS-CoV-2 variants. Documented treatment: 15 to 20 received Ad26.COV2.S at low or high dose, single or two shots; roughly five received placebo; per-sample allocation not given. Each sample was drawn 63 days after the first injection (of vaccine or placebo). Some clones are missing from TCRdb's copy, which holds only in-frame ones; the method was immunoSEQ multiplex PCR. Of 350,000 to 450,000 clones detected, around 82% appear once; the ten largest clones hold roughly 7.4%. The sequencing here drew on peripheral blood, taken in a trial of Ad26.COV2.S vaccine versus placebo. The clonotype originates from a person between 18 and 60 years old who received the Ad26.COV2.S COVID-19 vaccine or a placebo.

The CDR3 DNA follows: TGTGCCAGCAGCCAGGTACAGGGCTTTCAGCCCCAGCATTTT. This gives the protein CASSQVQGFQPQHF. The genes are TRBV4-2 and TRBJ1-5; D perhaps matches TRBD1 (6 bases). Germline V lookup: CDR1 LGHNA, CDR2 YNFKEQ. CDR3 length: 14 residues. V was shortened by 3 bases and J by 6 bases, with 12 bases between the two germline ends.